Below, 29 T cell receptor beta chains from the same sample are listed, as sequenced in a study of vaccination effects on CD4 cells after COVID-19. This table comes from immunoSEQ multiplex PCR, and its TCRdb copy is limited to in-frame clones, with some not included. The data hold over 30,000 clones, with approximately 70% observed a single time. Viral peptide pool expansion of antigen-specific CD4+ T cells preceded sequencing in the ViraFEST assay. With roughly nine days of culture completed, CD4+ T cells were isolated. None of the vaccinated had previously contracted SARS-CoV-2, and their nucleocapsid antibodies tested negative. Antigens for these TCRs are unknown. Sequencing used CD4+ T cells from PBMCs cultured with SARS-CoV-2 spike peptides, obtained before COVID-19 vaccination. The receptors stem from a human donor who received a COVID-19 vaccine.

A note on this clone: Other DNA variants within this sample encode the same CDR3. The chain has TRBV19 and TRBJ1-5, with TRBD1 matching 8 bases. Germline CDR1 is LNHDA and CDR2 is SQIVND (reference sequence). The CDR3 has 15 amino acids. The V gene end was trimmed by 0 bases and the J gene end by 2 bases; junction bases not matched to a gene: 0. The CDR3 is CASSIDRGRNQPQHF. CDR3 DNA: TGTGCCAGTAGTATAGACAGGGGGCGCAATCAGCCCCAGCATTTT.

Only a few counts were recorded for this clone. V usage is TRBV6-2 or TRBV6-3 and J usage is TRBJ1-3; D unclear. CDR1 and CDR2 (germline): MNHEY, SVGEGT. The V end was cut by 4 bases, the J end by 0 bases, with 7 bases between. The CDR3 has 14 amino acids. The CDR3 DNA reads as TGTGCCAGCAGTTCAGGACGCTCTGGAAACACCATATATTTT. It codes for CASSSGRSGNTIYF.

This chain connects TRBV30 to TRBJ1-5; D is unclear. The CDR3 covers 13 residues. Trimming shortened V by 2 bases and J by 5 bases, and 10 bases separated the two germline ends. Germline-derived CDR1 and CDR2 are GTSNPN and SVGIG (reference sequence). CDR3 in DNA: TGTGCCTGGAGTTCAAATGGGGATCAGCCCCAGCATTTT. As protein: CAWSSNGDQPQHF. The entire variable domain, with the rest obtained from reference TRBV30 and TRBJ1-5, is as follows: SQTIHQWPATLVQPVGSPLSLECTVEGTSNPNLYWYRQAAGRGLQLLFYSVGIGQISSEVPQNLSASRPQDRQFILSSKKLLLSDSGFYLCAWSSNGDQPQHFGDGTRLSIL.

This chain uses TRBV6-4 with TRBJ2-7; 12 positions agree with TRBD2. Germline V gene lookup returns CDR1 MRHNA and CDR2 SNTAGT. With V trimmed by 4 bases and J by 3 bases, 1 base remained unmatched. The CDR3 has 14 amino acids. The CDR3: CASSVTSGSYEQYF. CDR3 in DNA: TGTGCCAGCAGTGTGACTAGCGGGAGCTACGAGCAGTACTTC.

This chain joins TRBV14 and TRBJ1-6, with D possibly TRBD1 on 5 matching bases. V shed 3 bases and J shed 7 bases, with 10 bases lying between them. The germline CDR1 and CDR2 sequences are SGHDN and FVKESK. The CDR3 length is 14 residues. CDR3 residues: CASSQYRGNSPLHF. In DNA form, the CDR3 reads TGTGCCAGCAGCCAGTACCGGGGGAATTCACCCCTCCACTTT. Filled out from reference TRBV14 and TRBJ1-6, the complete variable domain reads EAGVTQFPSHSVIEKGQTVTLRCDPISGHDNLYWYRRVMGKEIKFLLHFVKESKQDESGMPNNRFLAERTGGTYSTLKVQPAELEDSGVYFCASSQYRGNSPLHFGNGTRLTVT.

CDR3 sequence: CASSPGLASDTQYF. CDR3 coding DNA: TGTGCCAGCAGTCCCGGACTAGCGTCAGATACGCAGTATTTT. This chain joins TRBV6-6 and TRBJ2-3; TRBD2 matches 9 bases. The ends lost 5 bases at V and 4 bases at J; junction bases unmatched: 4. This CDR3 is 14 amino acids long. Germline V gene sequence: CDR1 MNHNY, CDR2 SVGAGI (reference sequence).

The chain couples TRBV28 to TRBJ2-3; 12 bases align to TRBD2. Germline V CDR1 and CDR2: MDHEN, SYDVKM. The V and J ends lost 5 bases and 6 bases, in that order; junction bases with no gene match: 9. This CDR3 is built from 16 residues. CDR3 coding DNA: TGTGCCAGCAGTCGGAGACTAGCGGGAGCGGGGGATACGCAGTATTTT. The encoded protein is CASSRRLAGAGDTQYF.

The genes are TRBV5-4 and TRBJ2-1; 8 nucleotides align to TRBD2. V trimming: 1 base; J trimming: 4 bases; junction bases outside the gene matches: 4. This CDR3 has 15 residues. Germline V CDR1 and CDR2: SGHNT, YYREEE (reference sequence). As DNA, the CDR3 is TGTGCCAGCAGCTTGTCGGGGGGGGGTTACAATGAGCAGTTCTTC. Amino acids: CASSLSGGGYNEQFF.

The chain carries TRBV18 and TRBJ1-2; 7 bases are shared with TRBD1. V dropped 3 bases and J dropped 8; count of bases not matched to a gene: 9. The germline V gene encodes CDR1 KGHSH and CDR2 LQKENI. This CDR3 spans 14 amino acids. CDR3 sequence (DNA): TGTGCCAGCTCACCTGACAGGGCACGTACAGGCTACACCTTC. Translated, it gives CASSPDRARTGYTF.

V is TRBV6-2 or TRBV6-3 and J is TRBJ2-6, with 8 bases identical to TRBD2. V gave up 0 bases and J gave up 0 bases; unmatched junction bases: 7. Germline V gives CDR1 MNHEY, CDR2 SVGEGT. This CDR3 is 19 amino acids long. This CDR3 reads CASSYSAAGDFSGANVLTF. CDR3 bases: TGTGCCAGCAGTTACTCGGCAGCGGGGGACTTCTCTGGGGCCAACGTCCTGACTTTC.

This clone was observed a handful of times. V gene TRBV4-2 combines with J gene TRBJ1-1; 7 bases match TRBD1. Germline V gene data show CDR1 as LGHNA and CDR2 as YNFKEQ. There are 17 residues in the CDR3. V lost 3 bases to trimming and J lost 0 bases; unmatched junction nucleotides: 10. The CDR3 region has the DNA TGTGCCAGCAGCCAGCTCGGGACAGAGGACTTGAACACTGAAGCTTTCTTT. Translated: CASSQLGTEDLNTEAFF.

The CDR3 nucleotides are TGTGCCAGCAGTTCAGGGGCCCACACCTCTGGGGCCAACGTCCTGACTTTC. Protein sequence: CASSSGAHTSGANVLTF. The J gene is TRBJ2-6, the V gene TRBV28; D is possibly TRBD1 (6 bases). CDR1 and CDR2 from the germline V gene are MDHEN and SYDVKM. The V and J ends lost 4 bases and 0 bases respectively, with 13 bases between them. This CDR3 comprises 17 residues.

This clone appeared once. This chain's CDR3 is CASSPQVAGAYNEQFF. The DNA of the CDR3 is TGTGCCAGCTCACCACAGGTAGCGGGGGCCTACAATGAGCAGTTCTTC. The chain is built from TRBV18 and TRBJ2-1; 9 positions match TRBD2. CDR3 size: 16 residues. Trimming took 1 base from V and 2 from J; bases not matched to a gene: 3. Germline CDR1 reads KGHSH; CDR2 reads LQKENI.

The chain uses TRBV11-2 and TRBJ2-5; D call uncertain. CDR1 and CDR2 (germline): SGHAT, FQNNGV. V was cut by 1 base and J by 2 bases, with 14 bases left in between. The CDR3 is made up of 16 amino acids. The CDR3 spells CASSLAPTPGQETQYF. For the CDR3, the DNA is TGTGCCAGCAGCTTAGCGCCTACGCCAGGTCAAGAGACCCAGTACTTC.

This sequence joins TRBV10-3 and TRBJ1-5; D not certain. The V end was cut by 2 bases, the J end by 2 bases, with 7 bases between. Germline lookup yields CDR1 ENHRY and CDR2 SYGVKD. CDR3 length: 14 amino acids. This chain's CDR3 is CAISELGGNQPQHF. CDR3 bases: TGTGCCATCAGTGAGCTCGGGGGCAATCAGCCCCAGCATTTT.

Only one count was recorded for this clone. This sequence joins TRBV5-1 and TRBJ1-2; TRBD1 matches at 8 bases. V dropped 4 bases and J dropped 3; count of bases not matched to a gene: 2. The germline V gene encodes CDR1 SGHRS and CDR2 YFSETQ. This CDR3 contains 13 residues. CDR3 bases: TGCGCCAGCAGCACGGACAGGGACTATGGCTACACCTTC. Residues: CASSTDRDYGYTF.

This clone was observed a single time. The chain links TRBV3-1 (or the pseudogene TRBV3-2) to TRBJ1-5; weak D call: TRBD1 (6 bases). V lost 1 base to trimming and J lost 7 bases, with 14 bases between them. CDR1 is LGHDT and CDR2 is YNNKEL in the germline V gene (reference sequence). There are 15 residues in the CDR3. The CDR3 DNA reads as TGTGCCAGCAGCCAAGGGGTGGGGGCAGGACAGCCCCAGCATTTT. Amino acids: CASSQGVGAGQPQHF.

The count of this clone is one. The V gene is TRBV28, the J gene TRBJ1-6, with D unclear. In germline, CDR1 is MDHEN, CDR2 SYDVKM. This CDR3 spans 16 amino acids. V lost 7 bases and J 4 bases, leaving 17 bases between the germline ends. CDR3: CASIKRGIPYNSPLHF. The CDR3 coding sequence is TGTGCCAGCATCAAACGGGGTATCCCGTATAATTCACCCCTCCACTTT.

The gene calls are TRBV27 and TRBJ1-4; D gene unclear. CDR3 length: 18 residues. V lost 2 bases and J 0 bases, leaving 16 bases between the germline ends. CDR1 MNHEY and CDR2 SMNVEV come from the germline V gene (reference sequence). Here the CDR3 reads CASSLISSSRATNEKLFF. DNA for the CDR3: TGTGCCAGCAGTTTAATAAGCAGTAGCCGTGCAACTAATGAAAAACTGTTTTTT.

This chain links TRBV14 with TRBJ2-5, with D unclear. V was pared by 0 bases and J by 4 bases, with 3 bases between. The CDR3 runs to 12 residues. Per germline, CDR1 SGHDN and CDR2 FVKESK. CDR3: CASSQDIETQYF. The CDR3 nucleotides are TGTGCCAGCAGCCAAGATATAGAGACCCAGTACTTC.

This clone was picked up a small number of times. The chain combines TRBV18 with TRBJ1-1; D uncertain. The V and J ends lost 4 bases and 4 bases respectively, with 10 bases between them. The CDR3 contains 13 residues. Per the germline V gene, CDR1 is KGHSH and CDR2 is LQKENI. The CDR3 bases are TGTGCCAGCTCACGGGTAGGTCCCACTGAAGCTTTCTTT. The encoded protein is CASSRVGPTEAFF.

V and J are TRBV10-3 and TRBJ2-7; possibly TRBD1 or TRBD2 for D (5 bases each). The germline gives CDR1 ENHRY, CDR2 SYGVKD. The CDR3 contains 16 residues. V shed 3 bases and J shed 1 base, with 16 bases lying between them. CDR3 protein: CAISDRLAGSSYEQYF. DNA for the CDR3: TGTGCCATCAGTGATCGTCTAGCAGGGTCATCCTACGAGCAGTACTTC.

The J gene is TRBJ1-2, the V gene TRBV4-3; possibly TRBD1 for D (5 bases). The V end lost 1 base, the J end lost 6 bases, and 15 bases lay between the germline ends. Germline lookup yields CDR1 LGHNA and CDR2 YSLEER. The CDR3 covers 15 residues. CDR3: CASSQVGQGENGYTF. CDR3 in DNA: TGCGCCAGCAGCCAAGTCGGTCAGGGTGAAAATGGCTACACCTTC.

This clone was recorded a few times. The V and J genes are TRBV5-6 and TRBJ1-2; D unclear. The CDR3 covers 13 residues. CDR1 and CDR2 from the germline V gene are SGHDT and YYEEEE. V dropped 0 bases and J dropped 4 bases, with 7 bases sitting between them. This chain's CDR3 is CASSLASIYGYTF. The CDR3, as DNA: TGTGCCAGCAGCTTGGCCTCAATCTATGGCTACACCTTC.

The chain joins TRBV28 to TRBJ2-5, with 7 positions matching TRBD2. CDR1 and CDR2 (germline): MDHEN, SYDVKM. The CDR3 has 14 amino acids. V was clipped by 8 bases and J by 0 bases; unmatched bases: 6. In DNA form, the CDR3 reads TGTGCCAGCGGTCCTAGCGGAAACCAAGAGACCCAGTACTTC. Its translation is CASGPSGNQETQYF.

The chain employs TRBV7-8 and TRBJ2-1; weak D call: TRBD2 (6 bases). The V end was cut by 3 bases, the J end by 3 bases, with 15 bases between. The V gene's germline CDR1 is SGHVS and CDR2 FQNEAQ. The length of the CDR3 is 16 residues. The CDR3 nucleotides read TGTGCCAGCAGCTTCCTCCAGGGACTGGGCTACAATGAGCAGTTCTTC. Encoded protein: CASSFLQGLGYNEQFF. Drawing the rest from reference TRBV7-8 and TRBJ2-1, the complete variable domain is GAGVSQSPRYKVAKRGQDVALRCDPISGHVSLFWYQQALGQGPEFLTYFQNEAQLDKSGLPSDRFFAERPEGSVSTLKIQRTQQEDSAVYLCASSFLQGLGYNEQFFGPGTRLTVL.

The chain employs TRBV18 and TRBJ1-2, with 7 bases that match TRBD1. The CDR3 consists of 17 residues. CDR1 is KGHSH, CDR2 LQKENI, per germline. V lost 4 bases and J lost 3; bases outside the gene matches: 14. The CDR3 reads CASSLGTVRAMHYGYTF. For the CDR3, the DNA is TGTGCCAGCTCACTAGGGACAGTTCGGGCTATGCACTATGGCTACACCTTC.

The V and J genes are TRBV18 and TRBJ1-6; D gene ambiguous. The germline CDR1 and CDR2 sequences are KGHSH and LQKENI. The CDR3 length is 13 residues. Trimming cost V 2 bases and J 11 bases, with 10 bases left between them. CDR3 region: CASSPGANTPLHF. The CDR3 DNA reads TGTGCCAGCTCACCAGGCGCGAATACACCCCTCCACTTT.

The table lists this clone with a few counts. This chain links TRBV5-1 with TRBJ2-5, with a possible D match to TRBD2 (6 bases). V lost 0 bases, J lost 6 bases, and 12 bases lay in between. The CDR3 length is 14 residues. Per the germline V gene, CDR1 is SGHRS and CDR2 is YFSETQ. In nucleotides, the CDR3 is TGCGCCAGCAGCTTGGATAACGGGGGACAGACCCAGTACTTC. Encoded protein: CASSLDNGGQTQYF.